This TCR beta chain was sequenced for a study of beta chain features in type 1 diabetes. Study-wide results and caveats: The naive, central memory and Treg TCRB repertoires showed an apparent similarity that was greater among patients than among healthy donors. When VDJ junctions were examined, type 1 diabetes patients showed fewer insertions and more deletions. Among all four CD4+ subsets, Type 1 diabetes patients had TCRB CDR3s that were moderately but significantly shorter. A definitive answer on HLA type influencing TCRB rearrangement was not reached here.

The sequenced template was cDNA made from the entire isolated RNA. Sequencing used immunoSEQ multiplex PCR; TCRdb keeps in-frame clones, though not all of them. The sample consists of 300,000 to 400,000 clones, approximately 12% of them appearing once. Note on this clone: Its antigen is unknown.

The CDR3 covers 13 residues. Germline CDR1 and CDR2: KGHSH and LQKENI. V lost 8 bases, J lost 7 bases, and 14 bases lay in between. Sequences were obtained from naive CD4+ T cells from blood. This receptor was identified in a woman younger than 30 with type 1 diabetes. The V call is TRBV18, the J call TRBJ2-2, with D possibly being TRBD2 (6 bases). The CDR3 loop is CASLRAGNGELFF. The CDR3 nucleotides are TGTGCCAGCCTACGTGCGGGGAACGGGGAGCTGTTTTTT.